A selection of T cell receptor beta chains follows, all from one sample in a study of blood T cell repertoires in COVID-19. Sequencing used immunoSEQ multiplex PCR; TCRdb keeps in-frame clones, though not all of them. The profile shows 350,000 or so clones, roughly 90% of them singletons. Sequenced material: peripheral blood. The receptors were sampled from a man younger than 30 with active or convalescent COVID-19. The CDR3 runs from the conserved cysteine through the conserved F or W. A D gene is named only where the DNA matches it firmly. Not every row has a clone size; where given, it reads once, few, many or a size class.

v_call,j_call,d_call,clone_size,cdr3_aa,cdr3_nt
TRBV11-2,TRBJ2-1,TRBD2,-,CASSSVGGSSYNEQFF,TGTGCCAGCAGCTCCGTGGGCGGGAGCTCCTACAATGAGCAGTTCTTC
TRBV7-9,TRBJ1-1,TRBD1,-,CASSQNRDSMNTEAFF,TGTGCCAGCAGTCAGAACCGGGACAGCATGAACACTGAAGCTTTCTTT
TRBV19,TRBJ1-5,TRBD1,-,CATSDRGWTSNQPQHF,TGTGCCACCTCAGACAGGGGGTGGACAAGCAATCAGCCCCAGCATTTT
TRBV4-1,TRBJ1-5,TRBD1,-,CASSQEQGANNQPQHF,TGCGCCAGCAGCCAAGAACAGGGGGCGAACAATCAGCCCCAGCATTTT
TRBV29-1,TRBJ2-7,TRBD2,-,CSGGRAGGYEQYF,TGCAGCGGGGGGCGAGCGGGAGGCTACGAGCAGTACTTC
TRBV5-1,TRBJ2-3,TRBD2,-,CASRSYLAGATDTQYF,TGCGCCAGCAGGAGTTATCTAGCGGGAGCCACAGATACGCAGTATTTT
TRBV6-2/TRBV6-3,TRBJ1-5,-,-,CASSFWGLDQPQHF,TGTGCCAGCAGTTTTTGGGGCCTTGATCAGCCCCAGCATTTT
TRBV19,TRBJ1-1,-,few,CASSTGGHTEAFF,TGTGCCAGTAGTACCGGGGGGCACACTGAAGCTTTCTTT
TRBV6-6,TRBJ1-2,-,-,CASSRAGGSHYGYTF,TGTGCCAGCAGTCGGGCCGGGGGTTCTCACTATGGCTACACCTTC
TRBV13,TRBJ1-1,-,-,CASSLDRNTEAFF,TGTGCCAGCAGCTTAGATAGGAACACTGAAGCTTTCTTT
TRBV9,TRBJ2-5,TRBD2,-,CASSPGLAGQETQYF,TGTGCCAGCAGCCCAGGGCTAGCGGGACAAGAGACCCAGTACTTC
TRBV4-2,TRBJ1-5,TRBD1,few,CASSQDKEQGGQPQHF,TGTGCCAGCAGCCAAGATAAGGAACAGGGGGGACAGCCCCAGCATTTT
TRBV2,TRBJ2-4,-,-,CARFRVSQNIQYF,TGTGCCAGATTTCGGGTCAGCCAAAACATTCAGTACTTC
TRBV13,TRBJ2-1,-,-,CASSLRGNEQFF,TGTGCCAGCAGCTTACGGGGAAATGAGCAGTTCTTC
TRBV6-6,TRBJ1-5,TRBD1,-,CASSPKTGVTNQPQHF,TGTGCCAGCAGTCCTAAGACAGGGGTTACGAATCAGCCCCAGCATTTT
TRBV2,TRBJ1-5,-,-,CASSAGYSNQPQHF,TGTGCCAGCAGTGCGGGATATAGCAATCAGCCCCAGCATTTT
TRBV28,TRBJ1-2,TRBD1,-,CASSSFNQGAGYGYTF,TGTGCCAGCAGTTCCTTTAACCAGGGGGCGGGATATGGCTACACCTTC
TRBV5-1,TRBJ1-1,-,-,CASSGTANTEAFF,TGCGCCAGCAGCGGAACAGCGAACACTGAAGCTTTCTTT
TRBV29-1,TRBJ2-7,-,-,CSVEVGQENGYEQYF,TGCAGCGTTGAAGTGGGACAAGAAAACGGATACGAGCAGTACTTC
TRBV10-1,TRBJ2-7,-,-,CASAAIARIYEQYF,TGCGCCAGCGCCGCTATAGCTAGGATCTACGAGCAGTACTTC
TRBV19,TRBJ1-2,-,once,CASSIAQIYGYTF,TGTGCCAGTAGTATCGCACAGATCTATGGCTACACCTTC
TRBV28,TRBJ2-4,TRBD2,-,CATRGGSEENIQYF,TGTGCCACCCGGGGCGGGAGTGAGGAAAACATTCAGTACTTC